The entry below describes one T cell receptor beta chain. Unique molecular identifiers were built into the TCRbeta library. MiXCR, run by TCRdb on the PCR reads, gives a single entry per CDR3 protein. Among approximately 980,000 distinct CDR3 sequences, 25% to 35% were seen once, and the ten largest hold roughly 27%. The data derive from a study of T-cell reconstitution after alpha-beta-depleted transplantation in children. The V and J ends lost 2 bases and 6 bases respectively, with 11 bases between them. There are 13 residues in the CDR3. Per the germline V gene, CDR1 is SGHDT and CDR2 is YYEEEE. This sequence was found in a boy under two years old who had a stem cell transplant for SCID, so the T cells may come from the graft donor. The input for sequencing was PBMCs, mostly from graft donor cells, taken 360 days after TCRalphabeta/CD19-depleted stem cell transplant. V gene TRBV5-6 combines with J gene TRBJ1-1; D is unresolved. The CDR3 spells CASSLASRAEAFF. DNA of the CDR3: TGTGCCAGCAGCTTAGCTAGTCGGGCTGAAGCTTTCTTT.